The text below deals with one T cell receptor beta chain. CDR1 and CDR2 from the germline V gene are WNHNN and SYGVQD (reference sequence). The V segment lost 4 bases and the J segment 4 bases; nucleotides outside the gene matches: 7. The CDR3 spans 17 residues. The data are from a study of blood T cell repertoires in COVID-19. Turning to the study itself: Samples of COVID-19 (acute and convalescent) were obtained from the United States, Italy and Spain.

Measured with immunoSEQ multiplex PCR; TCRdb has only the in-frame clones, and not every one. This table holds approximately 31,000 clones, 85% to 90% found once. The TCR sequence derives from a man between 65 and 85 years old with active COVID-19. The chain recombines TRBV10-1 with TRBJ2-3; 14 bases are a match to TRBD2. The sequenced sample was peripheral blood. CDR3 sequence: CASSATGLAGVADTQYF. CDR3 coding DNA: TGCGCCAGCAGTGCCACGGGACTAGCGGGAGTGGCAGATACGCAGTATTTT.